The sequence of this T cell receptor beta chain was determined in a study of shared clonotypes between healthy human individuals. On the study more broadly: CD4 naive and CD4 memory each took three plates per donor, while CD8 naive took two and CD8 memory one.

This CDR3 has 14 residues. Germline V gene data show CDR1 as SGHTA and CDR2 as FQGNSA. The V end was cut by 1 base, the J end by 3 bases, with 10 bases between. Sequencing was performed with immunoSEQ multiplex PCR; in TCRdb, only in-frame clones are kept and a portion is missing. The repertoire consists of about 2 million clones, with around 96% occurring once and the leading ten covering roughly 1%. Naive CD8 cells lacked CD45RO and underwent positive selection for CCR7, leaving out terminally differentiated effector memory CD45RA+ cells. Whole-study results and caveats: Though the depth was large, rarefaction showed that sorted-subset sequencing was incomplete.

This clone has just one count. Its antigen is as yet unknown. V and J are TRBV7-2 and TRBJ2-7; tentatively, D is TRBD1 or TRBD2 (5 bases each). The sequenced material came from naive CD8+ T cells sorted from blood. The TCR was taken from a man between 18 and 29 years old in good health. CDR3 sequence (DNA): TGTGCCAGCAGCTTAGGGGGGTTCCTCTACGAGCAGTACTTC. It codes for CASSLGGFLYEQYF. Variable domain in full (rest from reference TRBV7-2 and TRBJ2-7): GAGVSQSPSNKVTEKGKDVELRCDPISGHTALYWYRQSLGQGLEFLIYFQGNSAPDKSGLPSDRFSAERTGGSVSTLTIQRTQQEDSAVYLCASSLGGFLYEQYFGPGTRLTVT.